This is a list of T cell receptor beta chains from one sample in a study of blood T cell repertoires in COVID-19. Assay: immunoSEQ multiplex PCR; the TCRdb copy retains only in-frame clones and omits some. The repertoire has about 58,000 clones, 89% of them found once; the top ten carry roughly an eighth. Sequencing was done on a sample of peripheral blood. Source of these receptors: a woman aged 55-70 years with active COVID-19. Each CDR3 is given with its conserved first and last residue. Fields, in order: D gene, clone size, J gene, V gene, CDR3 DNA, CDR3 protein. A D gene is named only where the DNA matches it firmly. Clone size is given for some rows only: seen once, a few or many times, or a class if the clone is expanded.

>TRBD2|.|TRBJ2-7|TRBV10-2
TGCGCCAGCAGTGAGAGACGGGGGGCCTACGAGCAGTACTTC
CASSERRGAYEQYF
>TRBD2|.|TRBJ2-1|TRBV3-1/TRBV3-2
TGTGCCAGCAGCCGCGGACTAGCGGGGGGAAATGAGCAGTTCTTC
CASSRGLAGGNEQFF
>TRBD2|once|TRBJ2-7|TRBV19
TGTGCCAGTAGTATAAGTCCCAGCGGGGTTGGATACGAGCAGTACTTC
CASSISPSGVGYEQYF
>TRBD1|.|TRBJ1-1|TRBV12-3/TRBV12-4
TGTGCCAGCAGCAGGACAGGGGCTGAAGCTTTCTTT
CASSRTGAEAFF
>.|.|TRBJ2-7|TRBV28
TGTGCCAGCAGTTTAGGGCCATCCTACGAGCAGTACTTC
CASSLGPSYEQYF
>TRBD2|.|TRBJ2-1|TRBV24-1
TGTGCCACCAGTGAGGGGGGGGTTAGGAATGAGCAGTTCTTC
CATSEGGVRNEQFF
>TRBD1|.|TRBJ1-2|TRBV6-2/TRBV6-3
TGTGCCAGCAGTCACCACGACAGGGGCAACTATGGCTACACCTTC
CASSHHDRGNYGYTF
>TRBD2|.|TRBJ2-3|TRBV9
TGTGCCAGCAGCGTGACCTTTGGTTTGGCTAGCGGGGGGGCTGCCACAGATACGCAGTATTTT
CASSVTFGLASGGAATDTQYF
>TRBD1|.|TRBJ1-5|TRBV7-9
TGTGCCAGCAGCTTGGGACAGGGTGTCGGTAGCAATCAGCCCCAGCATTTT
CASSLGQGVGSNQPQHF
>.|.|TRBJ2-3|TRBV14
TGTGCCAGCAGCCCCGTGGGGGGGGACATCACAGATACGCAGTATTTT
CASSPVGGDITDTQYF
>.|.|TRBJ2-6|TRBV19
TGTGCCAGTACCCCTCAGGGGGGATTCGCTGGGGCCAACGTCCTGACTTTC
CASTPQGGFAGANVLTF
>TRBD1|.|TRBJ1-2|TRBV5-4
TGTGCCAGCAGCCCCCGGGACAGGGGCAAATGGGGCTATGGCTACACCTTC
CASSPRDRGKWGYGYTF
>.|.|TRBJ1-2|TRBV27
TGTGCCAGCAGTTTCCAGGGTCGATATGGCTACACCTTC
CASSFQGRYGYTF
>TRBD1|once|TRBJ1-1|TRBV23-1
TGCGCCACCCCGGGACAGGGAACGAACACTGAAGCTTTCTTT
CATPGQGTNTEAFF
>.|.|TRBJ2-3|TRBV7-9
TGTGCCAGCAGCTTACTGGGGGGGCCAGATACGCAGTATTTT
CASSLLGGPDTQYF
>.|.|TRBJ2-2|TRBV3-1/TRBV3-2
TGTGCCAGCAGCCAGGGGGCGGGCACCGGGGAGCTGTTTTTT
CASSQGAGTGELFF
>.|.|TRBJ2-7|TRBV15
TGTGCCACCAGCACGATAACAGGCTACGAGCAGTACTTC
CATSTITGYEQYF
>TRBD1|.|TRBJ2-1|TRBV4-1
TGCGCCAGCAGCCAGAACAGGGGACAGGGTGAGCAGTTCTTC
CASSQNRGQGEQFF
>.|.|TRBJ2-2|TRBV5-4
TGTGCCAGCAGAGACGCGTCGGGAAGAACCGGGGAGCTGTTTTTT
CASRDASGRTGELFF
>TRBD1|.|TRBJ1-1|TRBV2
TGTGCCAGCAGTGGACAGGGATCTCGGGGGAACACTGAAGCTTTCTTT
CASSGQGSRGNTEAFF
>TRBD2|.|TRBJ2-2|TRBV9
TGTGCCAGCAGCGTAGGACCTAGCGGGGGGTGGAACACCGGGGAGCTGTTTTTT
CASSVGPSGGWNTGELFF
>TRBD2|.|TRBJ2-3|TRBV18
TGTGCCAGCTCACCAAAAATAGGGAGGGGCACAGATACGCAGTATTTT
CASSPKIGRGTDTQYF
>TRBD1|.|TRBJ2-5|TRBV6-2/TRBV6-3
TGTGCCAGCAGTTACCCCGGACAGGGCCAGTACTTC
CASSYPGQGQYF
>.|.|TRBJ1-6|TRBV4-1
TGCGCCAGCAGCCTCGGGGTAGCGGGGACCTATTCACCCCTCCACTTT
CASSLGVAGTYSPLHF
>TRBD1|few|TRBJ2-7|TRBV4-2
TGTGCCAGCAGCCAGGGACAGGGCACCTACGAGCAGTACTTC
CASSQGQGTYEQYF
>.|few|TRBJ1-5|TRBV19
TGTGCCAGTAGTGAGGGGGGGCAGCCCCAGCATTTT
CASSEGGQPQHF
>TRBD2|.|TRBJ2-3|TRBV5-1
TGCGCCAGCAGCTTGACGTTGGGACTAGCGGGGGAGAGGTGGGATACGCAGTATTTT
CASSLTLGLAGERWDTQYF
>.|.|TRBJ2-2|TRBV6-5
TGTGCCAGCATTCAAACGGGGGTCCACACCGGGGAGCTGTTTTTT
CASIQTGVHTGELFF
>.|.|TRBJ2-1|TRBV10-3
TGTGCCATCAGTGAGGCTAGAGGTGGGGCTGATGAGCAGTTCTTC
CAISEARGGADEQFF
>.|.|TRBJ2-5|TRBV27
TGTGCCAGCAGCCCAGGGAGGAGGGAGACCCAGTACTTC
CASSPGRRETQYF
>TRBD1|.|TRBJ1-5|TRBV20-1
TGCAGTGCTAGTGAATCGGGACAGGGCGTTAGGGGCAATCAGCCCCAGCATTTT
CSASESGQGVRGNQPQHF
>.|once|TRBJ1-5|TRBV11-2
TGTGCCAGCAGCTCCCGCGGGGGGGATAGTCAGCCCCAGCATTTT
CASSSRGGDSQPQHF
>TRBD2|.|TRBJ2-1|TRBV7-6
TGTGCCAGCAGCTTGGGCGGGGGAGGCTCCTACAATGAGCAGTTCTTC
CASSLGGGGSYNEQFF
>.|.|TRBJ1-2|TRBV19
TGTGCCAGTAGTACATGGACAGCCGAGCCCACTAACTATGGCTACACCTTC
CASSTWTAEPTNYGYTF
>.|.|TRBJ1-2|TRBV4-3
TGCGCCAGCAGCCGAGCAGGGGTACTCTATGGCTACACCTTC
CASSRAGVLYGYTF
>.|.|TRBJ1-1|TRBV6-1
TGTGCCAGCAGTGAAGCGAGCCACACTGAAGCTTTCTTT
CASSEASHTEAFF
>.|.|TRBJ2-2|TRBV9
TGTGCCAGCAGCCCGGAGGGGGGGGCGAACACCGGGGAGCTGTTTTTT
CASSPEGGANTGELFF
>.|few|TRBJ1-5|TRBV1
TGCACCAGCAGCCATGGGACAGGGAGGGGAGATCAGCCCCAGCATTTT
CTSSHGTGRGDQPQHF
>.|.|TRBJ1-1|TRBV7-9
TGTGCCAGCAGCTGGCAGAACACTGAAGCTTTCTTT
CASSWQNTEAFF
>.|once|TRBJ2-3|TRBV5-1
TGCGCCAGCAGCTTGGGCTTCGAGGGTGATACGCAGTATTTT
CASSLGFEGDTQYF
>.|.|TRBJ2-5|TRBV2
TGTGCCAGCAGTGGGCAACAAGAGACCCAGTACTTC
CASSGQQETQYF
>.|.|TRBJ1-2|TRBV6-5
TGTGCCAGCAGACCACAGGCCCGTTGGCGGGGCTACACCTTC
CASRPQARWRGYTF
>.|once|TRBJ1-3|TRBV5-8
TGTGCCAGCAGCTCAGAGGGCTGGAGCTCTGGAAACACCATATATTTT
CASSSEGWSSGNTIYF
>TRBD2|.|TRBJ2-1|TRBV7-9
TGTGCCAGCAGCCTGTTTGGCCGGGGGGTCACTCACAATGAGCAGTTCTTC
CASSLFGRGVTHNEQFF
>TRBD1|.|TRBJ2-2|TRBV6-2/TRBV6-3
TGTGCCAGCAGTACAGGGACCGGGACAGGGGGACCCTTAAGCACCGGGGAGCTGTTTTTT
CASSTGTGTGGPLSTGELFF
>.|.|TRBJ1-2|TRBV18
TGTGCCAGCTCACCAGTGGAACAGACCTATGGCTACACCTTC
CASSPVEQTYGYTF
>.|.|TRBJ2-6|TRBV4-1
TGCGCCAGCAGCGTTCTAGGGGGGGCATCTGGGGCCAACGTCCTGACTTTC
CASSVLGGASGANVLTF
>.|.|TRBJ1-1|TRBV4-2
TGTGCCAGCAGCCAAGACTTCAACACTGAAGCTTTCTTT
CASSQDFNTEAFF
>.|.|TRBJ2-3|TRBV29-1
TGCAGCGTTGACAGCAGGTCGCGAGGCACAGATACGCAGTATTTT
CSVDSRSRGTDTQYF
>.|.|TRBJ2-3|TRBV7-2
TGTGCCAGCAGCTTCATGAGCGGAGATACGCAGTATTTT
CASSFMSGDTQYF